One and the same sample provided the 16 T cell receptor beta chains below, sequenced in a study of T-cell reconstitution after alpha-beta-depleted transplantation in children. Unique molecular identifiers were used to barcode this TCRbeta library. MiXCR, applied by TCRdb to the PCR reads, yields one record per CDR3 protein. The data hold about 260,000 distinct CDR3 sequences, with about 9.9% observed a single time. The input for sequencing was peripheral blood, taken 180 days after TCRalphabeta/CD19-depleted stem cell transplant. These receptors all stem from a male patient between 2 and 10 years old who had a stem cell transplant for chronic granulomatous disease, so the T cells may come from the graft donor.

The sample holds many counts of this clonotype. The chain links TRBV7-3 to TRBJ2-1, with TRBD2 identical over 8 bases. This CDR3 is built from 12 residues. V dropped 5 bases and J dropped 8; count of bases not matched to a gene: 2. Germline-derived CDR1 and CDR2 are SGHTA and FQGTGA. CDR3 in DNA: TGTGCCAGCAGCGCGGGGGGAGATGAGCAGTTCTTC. It encodes CASSAGGDEQFF.

The chain is built from TRBV19 and TRBJ2-4; 9 nucleotides line up with TRBD1. The CDR3 consists of 15 residues. V gave up 4 bases and J gave up 6 bases; unmatched junction bases: 7. CDR1 and CDR2 (germline): LNHDA, SQIVND (reference sequence). CDR3 sequence reads: CASSTHPGQGNIQYF. The CDR3 nucleotides are TGTGCCAGTAGTACACATCCGGGACAGGGAAACATTCAGTACTTC.

The table lists this clonotype with many counts. The chain is built from TRBV9 and TRBJ1-5; D ambiguous. V shed 7 bases and J shed 2 bases, with 13 bases lying between them. The germline V gene encodes CDR1 SGDLS and CDR2 YYNGEE. The CDR3 extends over 14 amino acids. CDR3 coding DNA: TGTGCCAGCCCGAGAAATACGGGCAATCAGCCCCAGCATTTT. Protein sequence: CASPRNTGNQPQHF.

This clonotype came up many times. The chain employs TRBV7-2 and TRBJ2-1; TRBD1 is a possible D gene (6 bases). Trimming shortened V by 1 base and J by 6 bases, and 13 bases separated the two germline ends. The CDR3 sequence is 15 residues long. Germline V gives CDR1 SGHTA, CDR2 FQGNSA. The CDR3 DNA follows: TGTGCCAGCAGCTTAGTACAGGGAATGAGCAATGAGCAGTTCTTC. Amino acid sequence: CASSLVQGMSNEQFF.

This clonotype was seen more than once but under ten times. The chain joins TRBV11-3 to TRBJ2-3; D unresolved. CDR1 and CDR2 (germline): SGHNT, YENEEA. Between the trimmed V and J ends, which lost 5 bases and 5 bases, there was a span of 14 bases. The CDR3 has 14 amino acids. The CDR3 protein is CASSRAPAGDTQYF. The CDR3 DNA is TGTGCCAGCAGCCGGGCCCCGGCCGGAGATACGCAGTATTTT.

This clonotype was detected ten times or more. The rearrangement links TRBV11-2 to TRBJ2-1; 8 positions agree with TRBD2. The CDR3 has 15 amino acids. V lost 2 bases, J lost 4 bases, and 4 bases stayed unmatched. Per germline, CDR1 SGHAT and CDR2 FQNNGV. CDR3 sequence reads: CASSLRSGSYNEQFF. Written as DNA, the CDR3 is TGTGCCAGCAGCTTAAGAAGCGGGAGTTACAATGAGCAGTTCTTC.

In this sample, this clonotype turned up a few times. The chain employs TRBV2 and TRBJ1-1; D remains ambiguous. The CDR3 has 11 residues. Trimming took off 6 bases at V and 11 bases at J, with 13 bases between the two ends. Germline V gives CDR1 SNHLY, CDR2 FYNNEI. The CDR3 DNA reads TGTGCCAGCAGCAGCCGAACTGGTGCTTTCTTT. It encodes CASSSRTGAFF.

This clonotype was found many times. The chain combines TRBV12-3 or TRBV12-4 with TRBJ2-6; 9 positions match TRBD1. This CDR3 contains 17 residues. V was clipped by 6 bases and J by 1 base; unmatched bases: 7. The CDR3 protein is CASSRGQGTSGANVLTF. CDR3 DNA sequence: TGTGCCAGCAGCCGGGGACAGGGTACGTCTGGGGCCAACGTCCTGACTTTC.

This clonotype has ten or more counts. This chain uses TRBV12-3 or TRBV12-4 with TRBJ2-3; D is perhaps TRBD2 (6 bases). CDR3 length: 16 residues. The ends were cut back, 5 bases at V and 3 bases at J, with 18 bases in the middle. The CDR3 sequence: CASSLGLFLATDTQYF. CDR3 sequence (DNA): TGTGCCAGCAGTCTGGGACTTTTCCTGGCGACAGATACGCAGTATTTT.

The table lists this clonotype with many counts. The genes are TRBV12-3 or TRBV12-4 and TRBJ2-7, with unresolved D. V gave up 8 bases and J gave up 1 base, with 9 bases separating them. CDR3 size: 12 residues. In DNA, the CDR3 is TGTGCCAGCGCGTCCACATCCTACGAGCAGTACTTC. Protein sequence: CASASTSYEQYF.

This clonotype was picked up a small number of times. The V gene is TRBV5-1, the J gene TRBJ2-1; 10 bases are a match to TRBD2. Germline V gene sequence: CDR1 SGHRS, CDR2 YFSETQ. Germline trimming cut 6 bases from V and 0 bases from J; bases unmatched to any gene: 6. This CDR3 has 16 residues. The CDR3 is CASKAGGPNSYNEQFF. The DNA for the CDR3 is TGCGCCAGCAAAGCGGGGGGGCCGAACTCCTACAATGAGCAGTTCTTC.

Ten or more counts support this clonotype. The chain is built from TRBV18 and TRBJ2-7; D remains unclear. CDR3 length equals 11 residues. Germline V gene data show CDR1 as KGHSH and CDR2 as LQKENI. V lost 2 bases and J lost 5, with 4 bases in between. The CDR3 bases are TGTGCCAGCTCACCAGGGGACGAGCAGTACTTC. Protein: CASSPGDEQYF.

Ten or more counts support this clonotype. The chain combines TRBV12-3 or TRBV12-4 with TRBJ2-7, with D perhaps matching TRBD1 or TRBD2 (5 bases each). This CDR3 comprises 15 residues. Trimming removed 4 bases at V and 2 bases at J, with 15 bases between. The CDR3 here is CASSSPGTPPYEQYF. CDR3 coding DNA: TGTGCCAGCAGTTCACCCGGGACCCCACCCTACGAGCAGTACTTC.

This CDR3 reads CASAGLWPEQYF. CDR3 DNA: TGTGCCAGTGCGGGCCTGTGGCCAGAGCAGTACTTC. This chain connects TRBV6-2 or TRBV6-3 to TRBJ2-7; TRBD2 is a possible D gene (5 bases). Trimming removed 9 bases from V and 7 bases from J, with 16 bases in between. The CDR3 runs to 12 residues. Looked up from germline, CDR1 is MNHEY and CDR2 is SVGEGT.

This clonotype was seen ten or more times. The V call is TRBV20-1, the J call TRBJ1-1; 10 nucleotides agree with TRBD1. The CDR3 consists of 14 residues. The germline CDR1 and CDR2 sequences are DFQATT and SNEGSKA (reference sequence). V was pared by 3 bases and J by 5 bases, with 6 bases of the junction left unmatched. The CDR3 DNA reads as TGCAGTGCTAGGACGGGACAGGGGCAAACTGAAGCTTTCTTT. It is translated as CSARTGQGQTEAFF.

This clonotype was seen repeatedly, ten times or more. V gene TRBV12-3 or TRBV12-4 combines with J gene TRBJ2-5, with 8 bases fitting TRBD2. The CDR3 is 16 amino acids. With V trimmed by 1 base and J by 1 base, 5 bases remained unmatched. The CDR3 DNA follows: TGTGCCAGCAGTTTAGGCGGGGGGAGCCTCCAAGAGACCCAGTACTTC. Translating gives CASSLGGGSLQETQYF.